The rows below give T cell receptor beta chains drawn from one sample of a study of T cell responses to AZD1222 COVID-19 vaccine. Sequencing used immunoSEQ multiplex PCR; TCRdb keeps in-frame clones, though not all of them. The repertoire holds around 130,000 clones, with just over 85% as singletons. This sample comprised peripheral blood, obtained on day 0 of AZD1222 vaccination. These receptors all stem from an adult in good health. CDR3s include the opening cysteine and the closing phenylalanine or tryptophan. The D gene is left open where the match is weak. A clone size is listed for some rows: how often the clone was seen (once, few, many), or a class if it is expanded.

CDR3aa: CASSGQGSYNSPLHF
CDR3nt: TGTGCCAGCAGCGGCCAGGGGTCCTATAATTCACCCCTCCACTTT
j_gene: TRBJ1-6
abundance: NA
d_gene: NA
v_gene: TRBV5-4

CDR3aa: CASSQAHLISSGNTIYF
CDR3nt: TGCGCCAGCAGCCAAGCTCATCTAATCTCCTCTGGAAACACCATATATTTT
j_gene: TRBJ1-3
abundance: NA
d_gene: NA
v_gene: TRBV4-3

CDR3aa: CASSIRQGGRDYGYTF
CDR3nt: TGTGCCAGTAGTATCCGGCAGGGCGGAAGGGACTATGGCTACACCTTC
j_gene: TRBJ1-2
abundance: NA
d_gene: NA
v_gene: TRBV19

CDR3aa: CASSPAASGGFQETQYF
CDR3nt: TGTGCCAGCAGCCCCGCAGCGAGCGGGGGATTCCAAGAGACCCAGTACTTC
j_gene: TRBJ2-5
abundance: NA
d_gene: TRBD2
v_gene: TRBV4-2

CDR3aa: CASRPGETSKETQYF
CDR3nt: TGTGCCAGCAGGCCCGGGGAGACTTCCAAAGAGACCCAGTACTTC
j_gene: TRBJ2-5
abundance: NA
d_gene: NA
v_gene: TRBV7-2

CDR3aa: CSVEEVARQETQYF
CDR3nt: TGCAGCGTTGAAGAGGTGGCCCGCCAAGAGACCCAGTACTTC
j_gene: TRBJ2-5
abundance: NA
d_gene: NA
v_gene: TRBV29-1

CDR3aa: CASSILRSGELFF
CDR3nt: TGTGCCAGTAGTATTCTGCGGTCCGGGGAGCTGTTTTTT
j_gene: TRBJ2-2
abundance: NA
d_gene: NA
v_gene: TRBV19

CDR3aa: CATSRRNQETQYF
CDR3nt: TGTGCCACCAGTCGGAGGAACCAAGAGACCCAGTACTTC
j_gene: TRBJ2-5
abundance: NA
d_gene: NA
v_gene: TRBV24-1

CDR3aa: CASSLYGRGQPQHF
CDR3nt: TGTGCCAGCAGCTTGTACGGCAGGGGACAGCCCCAGCATTTT
j_gene: TRBJ1-5
abundance: NA
d_gene: NA
v_gene: TRBV5-8

CDR3aa: CASSPAEQGRGYTF
CDR3nt: TGTGCCAGCTCACCAGCCGAACAGGGGAGAGGCTACACCTTC
j_gene: TRBJ1-2
abundance: NA
d_gene: TRBD1
v_gene: TRBV18

CDR3aa: CASSKHSTDTQYF
CDR3nt: TGTGCCAGCAGTAAACACTCCACAGATACGCAGTATTTT
j_gene: TRBJ2-3
abundance: NA
d_gene: NA
v_gene: TRBV28

CDR3aa: CASRGQGSSYNEQFF
CDR3nt: TGTGCCAGCCGCGGACAGGGGAGCTCCTACAATGAGCAGTTCTTC
j_gene: TRBJ2-1
abundance: NA
d_gene: TRBD1
v_gene: TRBV2

CDR3aa: CALSVGPENEQYF
CDR3nt: TGTGCGCTGTCTGTAGGGCCCGAAAACGAGCAGTACTTC
j_gene: TRBJ2-7
abundance: few
d_gene: NA
v_gene: TRBV30

CDR3aa: CASSLVRLAGRNGELFF
CDR3nt: TGTGCCAGCAGCTTAGTCCGACTAGCGGGAAGAAACGGGGAGCTGTTTTTT
j_gene: TRBJ2-2
abundance: once
d_gene: TRBD2
v_gene: TRBV7-2

CDR3aa: CATSWEGYEQYF
CDR3nt: TGTGCCACCAGCTGGGAGGGCTACGAGCAGTACTTC
j_gene: TRBJ2-7
abundance: NA
d_gene: TRBD2
v_gene: TRBV15

CDR3aa: CASSRVVANTEAFF
CDR3nt: TGTGCCAGCAGTAGGGTCGTCGCGAACACTGAAGCTTTCTTT
j_gene: TRBJ1-1
abundance: once
d_gene: NA
v_gene: TRBV2

CDR3aa: CASSVGSTFMGNTIYF
CDR3nt: TGTGCCAGCAGCGTAGGATCGACGTTTATGGGAAACACCATATATTTT
j_gene: TRBJ1-3
abundance: NA
d_gene: NA
v_gene: TRBV9

CDR3aa: CASSSRTGGAGELFF
CDR3nt: TGTGCCAGCAGCTCCAGGACAGGAGGAGCCGGGGAGCTGTTTTTT
j_gene: TRBJ2-2
abundance: NA
d_gene: TRBD1
v_gene: TRBV9

CDR3aa: CASSPRGLAYYEQYF
CDR3nt: TGTGCCAGCAGCCCCCGCGGACTAGCGTACTACGAGCAGTACTTC
j_gene: TRBJ2-7
abundance: NA
d_gene: TRBD2
v_gene: TRBV3-1/TRBV3-2

CDR3aa: CASSLVAGSGEKLFF
CDR3nt: TGCGCCAGCAGCTTGGTTGCAGGGTCGGGGGAAAAACTGTTTTTT
j_gene: TRBJ1-4
abundance: NA
d_gene: NA
v_gene: TRBV5-1

CDR3aa: CASSPGPLNTEAFF
CDR3nt: TGTGCCAGCAGCCCCGGGCCATTGAACACTGAAGCTTTCTTT
j_gene: TRBJ1-1
abundance: NA
d_gene: NA
v_gene: TRBV11-2

CDR3aa: CASSLGLAGGRGLNEQFF
CDR3nt: TGCGCCAGCAGCTTGGGACTAGCGGGAGGGCGTGGGCTCAATGAGCAGTTCTTC
j_gene: TRBJ2-1
abundance: NA
d_gene: TRBD2
v_gene: TRBV5-1

CDR3aa: CASSWDRANYGYTF
CDR3nt: TGTGCCAGCAGCTGGGACAGGGCCAACTATGGCTACACCTTC
j_gene: TRBJ1-2
abundance: NA
d_gene: TRBD1
v_gene: TRBV6-1

CDR3aa: CASSPDRGSTNTGELFF
CDR3nt: TGCGCCAGCAGCCCGGACCGGGGGAGCACGAACACCGGGGAGCTGTTTTTT
j_gene: TRBJ2-2
abundance: NA
d_gene: NA
v_gene: TRBV5-1

CDR3aa: CASTRGGGTTGYTF
CDR3nt: TGTGCCAGCACCCGTGGGGGAGGGACAACTGGCTACACCTTC
j_gene: TRBJ1-2
abundance: NA
d_gene: NA
v_gene: TRBV27

CDR3aa: CASSGYRDGKGYTF
CDR3nt: TGTGCCAGCAGTGGCTACAGGGATGGGAAGGGCTACACCTTC
j_gene: TRBJ1-2
abundance: few
d_gene: NA
v_gene: TRBV2

CDR3aa: CASRSLGGETQYF
CDR3nt: TGTGCCAGCAGGTCCCTCGGGGGAGAGACCCAGTACTTC
j_gene: TRBJ2-5
abundance: NA
d_gene: NA
v_gene: TRBV12-3/TRBV12-4